Presented here are 4 T cell receptor beta chains from one specimen sequenced in a study of CD8 T cell repertoires and HIV-1 epitope variants. Here immunoSEQ multiplex PCR was the method, and the copy in TCRdb shows in-frame clones only, minus some. The sample consists of thousands of clones, about two thirds of them appearing once. These receptors have no identified antigens. Material: cultured CD8+ T cells derived from PBMCs. These receptors were obtained from a male donor with HIV.

The chain combines TRBV27 with TRBJ1-6; 8 bases agree with TRBD1. CDR1 is MNHEY and CDR2 is SMNVEV in the germline V gene (reference sequence). The V gene end was trimmed by 0 bases and the J gene end by 9 bases; junction bases not matched to a gene: 4. This CDR3 is built from 15 residues. In DNA, the CDR3 is TGTGCCAGCAGTTTATCGGCAGGGGGCCCTTCACCCCTCCACTTT. Amino acid sequence: CASSLSAGGPSPLHF.

The chain joins TRBV6-5 to TRBJ2-3; 7 bases agree with TRBD2. Germline loops: CDR1 MNHEY, CDR2 SVGAGI. CDR3 length: 15 amino acids. V dropped 5 bases and J dropped 0; count of bases not matched to a gene: 5. The CDR3 bases are TGTGCCAGCAGTACGGCTAGCGGAAGCACAGATACGCAGTATTTT. It codes for CASSTASGSTDTQYF.

The chain uses TRBV5-6 and TRBJ1-4, with D perhaps matching TRBD1 (5 bases). The CDR3 is 12 amino acids. Germline V gene sequence: CDR1 SGHDT, CDR2 YYEEEE. Trimming pared 0 bases from V and 10 bases from J, leaving 7 bases between. The CDR3 DNA sequence: TGTGCCAGCAGCTTGGGAGGGGCAAAACTGTTTTTT. It is translated as CASSLGGAKLFF.

The chain joins TRBV28 to TRBJ1-2; 7 bases are shared with TRBD1. After removal of 6 bases from V and 2 bases from J, the junction contained 12 bases not matched to a gene. CDR3 size: 16 residues. CDR1 is MDHEN and CDR2 is SYDVKM in the germline V gene. The CDR3 DNA follows: TGTGCCAGCAGCCTATCGCAGGGGGAGGGAAACTATGGCTACACCTTC. This gives the protein CASSLSQGEGNYGYTF.